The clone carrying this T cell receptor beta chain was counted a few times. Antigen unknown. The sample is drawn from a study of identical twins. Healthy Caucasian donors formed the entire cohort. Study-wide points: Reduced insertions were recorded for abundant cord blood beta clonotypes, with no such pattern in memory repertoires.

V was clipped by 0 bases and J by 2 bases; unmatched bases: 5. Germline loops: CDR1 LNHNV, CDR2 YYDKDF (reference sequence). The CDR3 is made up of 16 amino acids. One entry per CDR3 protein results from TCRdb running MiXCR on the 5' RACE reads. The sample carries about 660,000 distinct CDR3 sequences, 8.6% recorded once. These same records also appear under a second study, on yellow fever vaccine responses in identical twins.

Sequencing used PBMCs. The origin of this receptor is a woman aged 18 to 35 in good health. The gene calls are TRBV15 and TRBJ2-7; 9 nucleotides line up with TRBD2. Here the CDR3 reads CATSRDRLAGAYEQYF. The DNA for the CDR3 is TGTGCCACCAGCAGAGATCGTTTAGCGGGGGCCTACGAGCAGTACTTC.